The 25 T cell receptor beta chains in this list originate from one sample, sequenced in a study of T cell repertoires in cytomegalovirus infection (dated by TCRdb to between 2019 and 2020). Sequencing used an Illumina HiSeq 1500. TCRdb redid the processing of the public reads, applying fastp at Q25 and MiXCR, and retained in-frame beta chains. CDR3 protein sequences are deduplicated, and each keeps its most common genes and DNA. This sample lists 150,000 to 200,000 distinct CDR3 sequences; under 15% were detected once. Of the sample, approximately 30% is held by the ten largest clones. Sequencing was performed on PBMCs. All receptors derive from a human donor in good health (CMV status not recorded). Some clones in this sample may be carry-over from other donors' samples.

This clonotype was observed many times. The chain joins TRBV7-2 to TRBJ2-6, with TRBD1 identical over 7 bases. The CDR3 spans 18 residues. Germline CDR1 is SGHTA and CDR2 is FQGNSA. V was pared by 1 base and J by 1 base, with 7 bases of the junction left unmatched. The CDR3 here is CASSLVGQALSGANVLTF. The CDR3 DNA sequence: TGTGCCAGCAGCTTAGTCGGACAGGCGCTTTCTGGGGCCAACGTCCTGACTTTC.

This clonotype has more than one count but fewer than ten. This chain links TRBV5-1 with TRBJ2-2, with 11 bases aligning to TRBD2. The length of the CDR3 is 15 residues. The V gene end was trimmed by 4 bases and the J gene end by 7 bases; junction bases not matched to a gene: 6. Germline V gene lookup returns CDR1 SGHRS and CDR2 YFSETQ. The CDR3 region is CASSPTSGGGGELFF. The DNA of the CDR3 is TGCGCCAGCAGCCCCACTAGCGGGGGTGGCGGGGAGCTGTTTTTT.

This clonotype was seen just once. Sequence at one end of the junction differs from germline and may be a read error. The chain couples TRBV14 to TRBJ2-1; perhaps D is TRBD1 or TRBD2 (5 bases each). Germline loops: CDR1 SGHDN, CDR2 FVKESK. This CDR3 has 12 residues. The CDR3 protein is CASSRGGAELFF. CDR3 coding DNA: TGTGCCAGCAGCCGTGGGGGAGCTGAGCTGTTCTTC.

The V and J genes are TRBV20-1 and TRBJ2-1, with 16 bases that match TRBD2. V trimming: 6 bases; J trimming: 9 bases; junction bases outside the gene matches: 11. The CDR3 length is 16 residues. Germline CDR1 and CDR2: DFQATT and SNEGSKA (reference sequence). CDR3 DNA sequence: TGCAGTGCCTCTCGGGGACTAGCGGGAGGGCCGACTGAGCAGTTCTTC. Its translation: CSASRGLAGGPTEQFF.

This clonotype occurred many times. The chain uses TRBV12-5 and TRBJ2-1, with 8 bases lining up with TRBD1. Germline V lookup: CDR1 LGHNT, CDR2 FRNRAP. V lost 5 bases to trimming and J lost 4 bases; unmatched junction nucleotides: 4. CDR3 length equals 14 residues. For the CDR3, the DNA is TGTGCTAGTGGTGGACAGGGTCTTTACAATGAGCAGTTCTTC. Its translation is CASGGQGLYNEQFF.

There are a few counts of this clonotype. The chain joins TRBV6-5 to TRBJ2-1; no clear D gene. With 0 bases removed from V and 7 bases from J, the gap between germline ends came to 10 bases. The CDR3 is made up of 14 amino acids. Per germline, CDR1 MNHEY and CDR2 SVGAGI. CDR3 region: CASSYSLGVNEQFF. For the CDR3, the DNA is TGTGCCAGCAGTTACTCGTTGGGTGTAAATGAGCAGTTCTTC.

The chain is built from TRBV12-3 or TRBV12-4 and TRBJ2-3; 8 nucleotides line up with TRBD2. Unmatched junction bases numbered 7, after V lost 2 bases and J lost 3 bases. The CDR3 totals 16 residues. The CDR3 is CASSLRTSGGTDTQYF. The CDR3 DNA reads as TGTGCCAGCAGTTTACGGACCAGCGGGGGTACAGATACGCAGTATTTT.

This clonotype has more than one count but fewer than ten. The rearrangement uses TRBV6-5 and TRBJ1-2, with TRBD1 identical over 9 bases. CDR1 and CDR2 (germline): MNHEY, SVGAGI. The CDR3 sequence is 13 residues long. J lost 7 bases, V lost 6 bases, and 6 bases had no gene match. Written as DNA, the CDR3 is TGTGCCAGCAGACCGGGACAGGGTCGTGGCTACACCTTC. Amino acid sequence: CASRPGQGRGYTF.

The chain carries TRBV6-1 and TRBJ2-1; 13 bases are a match to TRBD2. V shed 7 bases and J 12 bases; nucleotides not matched to a gene: 6. The germline CDR1 and CDR2 sequences are MNHNS and SASEGT. This CDR3 is built from 13 residues. CDR3 sequence: CASIQLAGGPQFF. The CDR3 region has the DNA TGTGCCAGCATACAACTAGCGGGGGGGCCGCAGTTCTTC.

This clonotype came up many times. The V and J genes are TRBV7-2 and TRBJ2-7, with 9 bases matching TRBD2. The CDR3 totals 16 residues. V was pared by 5 bases and J by 0 bases, with 8 bases of the junction left unmatched. Germline V gene sequence: CDR1 SGHTA, CDR2 FQGNSA. The CDR3 coding sequence is TGTGCCAGCAGCCGGCTAGCGGGATCGAGCTCCTACGAGCAGTACTTC. Its translation is CASSRLAGSSSYEQYF.

This clonotype appeared a few times. The V call is TRBV7-9, the J call TRBJ2-1, with TRBD2 matching 14 bases. Losses at the gene ends were 3 bases for V and 0 bases for J; bases not matched to a gene: 4. CDR1 is SEHNR and CDR2 is FQNEAQ in the germline V gene (reference sequence). The CDR3 consists of 18 residues. In DNA form, the CDR3 reads TGTGCCAGCAGCTTGACTAGCGGGAGGGCCGGCTCCTACAATGAGCAGTTCTTC. Protein product: CASSLTSGRAGSYNEQFF.

This clonotype was seen more than once but under ten times. This chain links TRBV7-9 with TRBJ1-5; possibly TRBD1 for D (5 bases). V was pared by 5 bases and J by 1 base, with 12 bases between. The CDR3 has 15 amino acids. The V gene's germline CDR1 is SEHNR and CDR2 FQNEAQ (reference sequence). CDR3 region: CASSRDRASNQPQHF. CDR3 sequence (DNA): TGTGCCAGCAGCCGCGACAGAGCCAGCAATCAGCCCCAGCATTTT.

This clonotype came up many times. The CDR3 bases are TGTGCCAGCAGCTACCGGGAGGGGGCTAACTATGGCTACACCTTC. Translated, it gives CASSYREGANYGYTF. This chain links TRBV7-9 with TRBJ1-2; a possible D gene is TRBD1 (6 bases). Trimming shortened V by 4 bases and J by 0 bases, and 12 bases separated the two germline ends. Per the germline V gene, CDR1 is SEHNR and CDR2 is FQNEAQ (reference sequence). The CDR3 is 15 amino acids. The entire variable domain, with the rest obtained from reference TRBV7-9 and TRBJ1-2, is as follows: DTGVSQNPRHKITKRGQNVTFRCDPISEHNRLYWYRQTLGQGPEFLTYFQNEAQLEKSRLLSDRFSAERPKGSFSTLEIQRTEQGDSAMYLCASSYREGANYGYTFGSGTRLTVV.

The V gene is TRBV5-3, the J gene TRBJ2-7; a possible D gene is TRBD2 (6 bases). TRBV5-3 is marked as an open reading frame, function uncertain. Between the trimmed V and J ends, which lost 8 bases and 3 bases, there was a span of 12 bases. The CDR3 totals 12 residues. The CDR3 is CASSIGGYEQYF. DNA for the CDR3: TGTGCCAGCAGCATCGGGGGCTACGAGCAGTACTTC.

Many counts were recorded for this clonotype. The chain carries TRBV7-9 and TRBJ1-1, with TRBD1 identical over 9 bases. The CDR3 length is 20 residues. Germline V CDR1 and CDR2: SEHNR, FQNEAQ (reference sequence). With V trimmed by 5 bases and J by 3 bases, 22 bases remained unmatched. The CDR3 loop reads CASSPIFGQGTRLGDTEAFF. DNA of the CDR3: TGTGCCAGCAGCCCGATCTTTGGACAGGGGACGAGGCTAGGTGACACTGAAGCTTTCTTT.

This clonotype came up many times. The rearrangement links TRBV7-2 to TRBJ2-3; tentatively, D is TRBD2 (6 bases). The CDR3 has 15 residues. CDR1 is SGHTA and CDR2 is FQGNSA in the germline V gene. The germline V and J ends were trimmed by 5 bases and 3 bases, with 15 bases remaining between them. CDR3 coding DNA: TGTGCCAGCAGCGATACCCGGACTATAACAGATACGCAGTATTTT. Residues: CASSDTRTITDTQYF.

This clonotype came up many times. The DNA for the CDR3 is TGTGCCAGCAGCCCAGACGGTAGCAATCAGCCCCAGCATTTT. It translates to CASSPDGSNQPQHF. The rearrangement links TRBV7-9 to TRBJ1-5, with D uncertain. The germline V and J ends were trimmed by 5 bases and 0 bases, with 8 bases remaining between them. The V gene's germline CDR1 is SEHNR and CDR2 FQNEAQ (reference sequence). The CDR3 consists of 14 residues.

At least ten counts were recorded for this clonotype. The J gene is TRBJ2-7, the V gene TRBV6-5; 8 nucleotides agree with TRBD1. CDR1 and CDR2 (germline): MNHEY, SVGAGI. This CDR3 comprises 14 residues. V lost 2 bases, J lost 5 bases, and 5 bases stayed unmatched. CDR3 DNA: TGTGCCAGCAGTTACAGACAGGGGAGGAACGAGCAGTACTTC. This sequence encodes CASSYRQGRNEQYF.

This clonotype occurred many times. J is TRBJ2-1 and V is TRBV4-3; the match to TRBD2 covers 14 bases. CDR3 length: 15 residues. The J segment lost 8 bases and the V segment lost 4 bases, leaving 4 bases of the junction unmatched. The germline V gene encodes CDR1 LGHNA and CDR2 YSLEER. As DNA, the CDR3 is TGCGCCAGCAGCCCCGGGACTAGCGGGAGATATGAGCAGTTCTTC. It is translated as CASSPGTSGRYEQFF.

Many counts were recorded for this clonotype. V and J are TRBV7-2 and TRBJ1-2; 7 bases line up with TRBD1. Looked up from germline, CDR1 is SGHTA and CDR2 is FQGNSA. The junction had 7 bases not matched to a gene; V was cut back by 4 bases and J by 2 bases. The CDR3 loop spans 15 amino acids. The DNA for the CDR3 is TGTGCCAGCAGCTCCCGACAGGGAGTAAACTATGGCTACACCTTC. Its translation: CASSSRQGVNYGYTF.

This chain joins TRBV19 and TRBJ2-1; 10 bases fit TRBD2. The CDR3 length is 17 residues. Germline CDR1 is LNHDA and CDR2 is SQIVND (reference sequence). The V segment lost 6 bases and the J segment 0 bases; nucleotides outside the gene matches: 8. The CDR3 DNA sequence: TGTGCCAGTAGCCCCCGGGCTAGCGGGAGCTCCTACAATGAGCAGTTCTTC. Its protein is CASSPRASGSSYNEQFF.

This clonotype was observed at least ten times. The gene calls are TRBV7-8 and TRBJ1-1; 7 bases are a match to TRBD1. The V and J ends lost 5 bases and 2 bases, in that order; junction bases with no gene match: 5. Germline V gene sequence: CDR1 SGHVS, CDR2 FQNEAQ. The CDR3 loop spans 14 amino acids. The CDR3 DNA reads as TGTGCCAGCAGCCCCCGGACAGGTAACACTGAAGCTTTCTTT. Amino acid sequence: CASSPRTGNTEAFF.

This clonotype was seen only a few times. The chain combines TRBV24-1 with TRBJ2-1, with D hard to call. V was pared by 10 bases and J by 4 bases, with 13 bases between. The CDR3 runs to 13 residues. Germline V gene data show CDR1 as KGHDR and CDR2 as SFDVKD. CDR3 sequence (DNA): TGTGCCACGTCTGATCCCCCATACAATGAGCAGTTCTTC. Translation gives CATSDPPYNEQFF.

Many counts were recorded for this clonotype. V usage is TRBV7-2 and J usage is TRBJ1-2; 8 bases fit TRBD1. The junction had 17 bases not matched to a gene; V was cut back by 2 bases and J by 6 bases. The V gene's germline CDR1 is SGHTA and CDR2 FQGNSA. The length of the CDR3 is 18 residues. The CDR3 DNA is TGTGCCAGCAGCTTAACCGGGGCCTCTGGGACAGGACGGAATGGCTACACCTTC. It yields the protein CASSLTGASGTGRNGYTF.

This clonotype showed up just once. The CDR3 nucleotides are TGTGCCAGCAGTTTCAGGGGAAGAAGGACTGAAGCTTTCTTT. It translates to CASSFRGRRTEAFF. V usage is TRBV12-3 or TRBV12-4 and J usage is TRBJ1-1; tentatively, D is TRBD1 (6 bases). The germline V and J ends were trimmed by 3 bases and 5 bases, with 13 bases remaining between them. The CDR3 totals 14 residues.